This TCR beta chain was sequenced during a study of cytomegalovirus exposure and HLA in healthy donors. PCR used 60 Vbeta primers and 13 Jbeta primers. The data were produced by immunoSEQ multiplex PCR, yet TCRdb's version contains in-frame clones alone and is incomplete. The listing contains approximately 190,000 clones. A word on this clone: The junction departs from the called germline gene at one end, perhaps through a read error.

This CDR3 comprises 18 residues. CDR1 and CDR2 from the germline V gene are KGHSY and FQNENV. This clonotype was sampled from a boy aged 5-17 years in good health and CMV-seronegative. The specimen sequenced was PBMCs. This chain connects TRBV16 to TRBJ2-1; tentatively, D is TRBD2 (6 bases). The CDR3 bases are TGTGCCAGCACCCAACCGGGACTGGGAACAAACCTCGGGAATGAGCAGTTCTTC. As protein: CASTQPGLGTNLGNEQFF.